This T cell receptor (beta chain) was sequenced during a study of T cell changes during pregnancy in multiple sclerosis. The CDR3 has 16 residues. Per germline, CDR1 SEHNR and CDR2 FQNEAQ (reference sequence). V was pared by 2 bases and J by 6 bases, with 11 bases of the junction left unmatched. Some clones are missing from TCRdb's copy, which holds only in-frame ones; the method was immunoSEQ multiplex PCR. The profile shows approximately 50,000 clones, roughly 87% of them singletons. This TCR came from a female donor in good health, enrolled as a control in a pregnancy study. Sample: peripheral blood, taken in the third trimester of pregnancy. This chain joins TRBV7-9 and TRBJ2-3, with 7 bases aligning to TRBD2. The CDR3 DNA is TGTGCCAGCAGCTTACCTAGCGGCTCTGATTGGGATACGCAGTATTTT. The encoded protein is CASSLPSGSDWDTQYF.